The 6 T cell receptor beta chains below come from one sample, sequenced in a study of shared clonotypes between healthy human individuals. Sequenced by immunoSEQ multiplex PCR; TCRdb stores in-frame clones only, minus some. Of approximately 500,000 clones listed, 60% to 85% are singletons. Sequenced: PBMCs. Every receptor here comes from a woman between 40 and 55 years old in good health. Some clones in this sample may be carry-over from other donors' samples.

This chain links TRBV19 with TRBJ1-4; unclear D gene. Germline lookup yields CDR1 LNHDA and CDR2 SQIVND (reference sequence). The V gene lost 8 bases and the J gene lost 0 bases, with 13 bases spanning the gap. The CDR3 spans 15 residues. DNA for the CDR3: TGTGCCAGTCGGTCGGGAAGAGCAACTAATGAAAAACTGTTTTTT. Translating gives CASRSGRATNEKLFF. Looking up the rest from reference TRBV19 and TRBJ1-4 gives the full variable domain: DGGITQSPKYLFRKEGQNVTLSCEQNLNHDAMYWYRQDPGQGLRLIYYSQIVNDFQKGDIAEGYSVSREKKESFPLTVTSAQKNPTAFYLCASRSGRATNEKLFFGSGTQLSVL.

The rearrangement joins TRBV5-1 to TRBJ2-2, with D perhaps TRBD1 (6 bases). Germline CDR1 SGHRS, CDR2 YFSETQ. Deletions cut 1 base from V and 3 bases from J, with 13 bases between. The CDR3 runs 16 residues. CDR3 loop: CASSLNGQGYTGELFF. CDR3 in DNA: TGCGCCAGCAGCTTGAACGGTCAGGGGTACACCGGGGAGCTGTTTTTT. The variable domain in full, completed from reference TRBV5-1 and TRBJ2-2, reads KAGVTQTPRYLIKTRGQQVTLSCSPISGHRSVSWYQQTPGQGLQFLFEYFSETQRNKGNFPGRFSGRQFSNSRSEMNVSTLELGDSALYLCASSLNGQGYTGELFFGEGSRLTVL.

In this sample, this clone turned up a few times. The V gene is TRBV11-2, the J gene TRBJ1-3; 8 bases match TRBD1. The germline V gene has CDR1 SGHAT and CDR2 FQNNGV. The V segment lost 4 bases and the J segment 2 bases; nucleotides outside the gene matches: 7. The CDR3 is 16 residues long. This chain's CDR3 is CASSSSVTGAGNTIYF. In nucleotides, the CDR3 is TGTGCCAGCAGCTCTTCGGTGACAGGGGCTGGAAACACCATATATTTT.

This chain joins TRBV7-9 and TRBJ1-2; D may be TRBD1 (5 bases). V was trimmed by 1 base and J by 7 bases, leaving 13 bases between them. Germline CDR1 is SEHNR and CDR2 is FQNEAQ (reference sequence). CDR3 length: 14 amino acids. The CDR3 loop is CASSLDAGSFGYTF. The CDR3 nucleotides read TGTGCCAGCAGCTTAGACGCAGGGAGTTTTGGCTACACCTTC.

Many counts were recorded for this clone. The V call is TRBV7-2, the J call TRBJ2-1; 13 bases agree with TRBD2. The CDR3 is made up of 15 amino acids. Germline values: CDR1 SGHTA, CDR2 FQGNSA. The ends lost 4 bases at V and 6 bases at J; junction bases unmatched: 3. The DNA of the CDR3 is TGTGCCAGCAGCTGGACTAGCGGGAGTTCCAATGAGCAGTTCTTC. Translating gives CASSWTSGSSNEQFF.

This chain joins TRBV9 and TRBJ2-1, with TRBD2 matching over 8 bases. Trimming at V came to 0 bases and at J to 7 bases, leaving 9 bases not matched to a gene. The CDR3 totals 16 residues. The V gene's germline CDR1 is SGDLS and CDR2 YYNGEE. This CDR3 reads CASSVAGGPFRNEQFF. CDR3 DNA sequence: TGTGCCAGCAGCGTAGCGGGAGGGCCTTTTAGGAATGAGCAGTTCTTC.